The rows below give T cell receptor beta chains drawn from one sample of a study of T cell responses to AZD1222 COVID-19 vaccine. Clones were sequenced by immunoSEQ multiplex PCR, and TCRdb holds only the in-frame ones, with some missing. The profile shows about 110,000 clones, approximately 90% of them singletons. This material consisted of peripheral blood, taken 28 days after the second AZD1222 dose. These receptor sequences come from an adult who received the AZD1222 COVID-19 vaccine. Each CDR3 is given with its conserved first and last residue. Each record gives: J gene, clone size, CDR3 length, D gene, V gene, CDR3 DNA, CDR3 protein. D genes are given only for firm matches. The size of a clone is reported for some rows only, either as once, few or many, or as a class for expanded clones.

J gene: TRBJ2-7
clone size: -
CDR3 length: 13
D gene: TRBD1
V gene: TRBV2
CDR3 DNA: TGTGCCAGCATGACCGGGACAGGTTTGGGGCAGTACTTC
CDR3 protein: CASMTGTGLGQYF

J gene: TRBJ2-2
clone size: -
CDR3 length: 20
D gene: TRBD2
V gene: TRBV3-1/TRBV3-2
CDR3 DNA: TGTGCCAGCAGGCTAAGTCCGACTAGCGGGGGCCGTAGGAGGGGCGGGGAGCTGTTTTTT
CDR3 protein: CASRLSPTSGGRRRGGELFF

J gene: TRBJ2-7
clone size: -
CDR3 length: 13
D gene: -
V gene: TRBV5-1
CDR3 DNA: TGCGCCAGCAGCCTGGCTGGGTCCTACGAGCAGTACTTC
CDR3 protein: CASSLAGSYEQYF

J gene: TRBJ2-5
clone size: -
CDR3 length: 16
D gene: -
V gene: TRBV6-1
CDR3 DNA: TGTGCCAGCAGTGGAAAAGGGGACGGCCTACGGGAGACCCAGTACTTC
CDR3 protein: CASSGKGDGLRETQYF

J gene: TRBJ2-3
clone size: -
CDR3 length: 15
D gene: TRBD1
V gene: TRBV5-4
CDR3 DNA: TGTGCCAGCAGCTTGGGACAGGGGGGATCAGATACGCAGTATTTT
CDR3 protein: CASSLGQGGSDTQYF

J gene: TRBJ2-2
clone size: -
CDR3 length: 15
D gene: -
V gene: TRBV2
CDR3 DNA: TGTGCCAGCAGTGTTGGTCAGGGGTTCACCGGGGAGCTGTTTTTT
CDR3 protein: CASSVGQGFTGELFF

J gene: TRBJ1-1
clone size: -
CDR3 length: 13
D gene: TRBD1
V gene: TRBV7-9
CDR3 DNA: TGTGCCAGCAGCTTAGGCGAGGACAGGGCGGCTTTCTTT
CDR3 protein: CASSLGEDRAAFF

J gene: TRBJ1-2
clone size: -
CDR3 length: 16
D gene: -
V gene: TRBV27
CDR3 DNA: TGTGCCAGCAGTTTATCTTACGTCAGGGAGAACTATGGCTACACCTTC
CDR3 protein: CASSLSYVRENYGYTF

J gene: TRBJ2-7
clone size: -
CDR3 length: 11
D gene: -
V gene: TRBV20-1
CDR3 DNA: TGCAGTGCTAGCGAGAACTACGAGCAGTACTTC
CDR3 protein: CSASENYEQYF

J gene: TRBJ2-2
clone size: -
CDR3 length: 12
D gene: -
V gene: TRBV29-1
CDR3 DNA: TGCAGCGTCGGACTCCTTGCCGGGGAGCTGTTTTTT
CDR3 protein: CSVGLLAGELFF

J gene: TRBJ1-5
clone size: -
CDR3 length: 14
D gene: -
V gene: TRBV27
CDR3 DNA: TGTGCCAGCAGTCCGGGGTACCGCAATCAGCCCCAGCATTTT
CDR3 protein: CASSPGYRNQPQHF

J gene: TRBJ1-4
clone size: few
CDR3 length: 15
D gene: TRBD1
V gene: TRBV4-1
CDR3 DNA: TGCGCCAGCAGCCAGGGCCAGGGGGCGGATGAAAAACTGTTTTTT
CDR3 protein: CASSQGQGADEKLFF

J gene: TRBJ2-5
clone size: -
CDR3 length: 16
D gene: TRBD2
V gene: TRBV9
CDR3 DNA: TGTGCCAGCAGCGTAATGTCTGGCACGGGGGGTGAGACCCAGTACTTC
CDR3 protein: CASSVMSGTGGETQYF

J gene: TRBJ1-2
clone size: few
CDR3 length: 15
D gene: -
V gene: TRBV9
CDR3 DNA: TGTGCCAGCAGTCAAACCTCCCAGGGCCACTATGGCTACACCTTC
CDR3 protein: CASSQTSQGHYGYTF

J gene: TRBJ2-5
clone size: -
CDR3 length: 15
D gene: TRBD1
V gene: TRBV11-2
CDR3 DNA: TGTGCCAGCAGCCCCATGCGACAGGGGTTAGCGACCCAGTACTTC
CDR3 protein: CASSPMRQGLATQYF

J gene: TRBJ2-7
clone size: -
CDR3 length: 14
D gene: TRBD1
V gene: TRBV7-9
CDR3 DNA: TGTGCCAGCAGCTTGGGGGACAGCATCTACGAGCAGTACTTC
CDR3 protein: CASSLGDSIYEQYF

J gene: TRBJ1-5
clone size: -
CDR3 length: 13
D gene: -
V gene: TRBV3-1/TRBV3-2
CDR3 DNA: TGTGCCAGCAGCACAGGGTACAATCAGCCCCAGCATTTT
CDR3 protein: CASSTGYNQPQHF

J gene: TRBJ2-4
clone size: -
CDR3 length: 15
D gene: TRBD2
V gene: TRBV5-1
CDR3 DNA: TGCGCCAGCAGCATCTCAACTAGCGTCAAAAACATTCAGTACTTC
CDR3 protein: CASSISTSVKNIQYF

J gene: TRBJ2-1
clone size: -
CDR3 length: 17
D gene: TRBD2
V gene: TRBV4-1
CDR3 DNA: TGCGCCAGCAGCCAAGCGCTAGGACTAGCGGAATACAATGAGCAGTTCTTC
CDR3 protein: CASSQALGLAEYNEQFF

J gene: TRBJ1-2
clone size: -
CDR3 length: 15
D gene: TRBD1
V gene: TRBV19
CDR3 DNA: TGTGCCAGTAGTATGGGGCCAGGGGGCGTCTATGGCTACACCTTC
CDR3 protein: CASSMGPGGVYGYTF